This is a list of T cell receptor beta chains from one sample in a study of cytomegalovirus exposure and HLA in healthy donors. TCRdb's copy holds only in-frame clones and misses some; the assay was immunoSEQ multiplex PCR. There are about 90,000 clones in the sample; around 78% occur only once, and approximately 4.2% lies in the top ten. The specimen sequenced was PBMCs. Receptor source: a middle-aged woman in good health and CMV-seropositive. Each CDR3 is given with its conserved first and last residue. A D gene is named only where the DNA matches it firmly. Size values are once, few and many counts, or a class for expanded clones, and some rows have none.

size,V,D,J,CDR3,DNA
.,TRBV11-3,TRBD1,TRBJ2-3,CASSLELMGQGTDTQYF,TGTGCCAGCAGCTTAGAATTGATGGGACAGGGCACAGATACGCAGTATTTT
.,TRBV7-2,.,TRBJ1-3,CASSSLNSGNTIYF,TGTGCCAGCAGCTCACTTAACTCTGGAAACACCATATATTTT
few,TRBV19,TRBD1,TRBJ2-7,CASSRDRGRYEQYF,TGTGCCAGTAGTAGAGACAGGGGAAGGTACGAGCAGTACTTC
few,TRBV6-5,.,TRBJ1-1,CASSYSSQTGTEAFF,TGTGCCAGCAGTTACTCGAGCCAAACGGGGACTGAAGCTTTCTTT
.,TRBV5-1,.,TRBJ2-2,CASSRRAVFSKGTGELFF,TGCGCCAGCAGCCGGAGGGCAGTTTTCTCTAAGGGGACCGGGGAGCTGTTTTTT
.,TRBV5-6,TRBD1,TRBJ1-1,CASSYDRGGEAFF,TGTGCCAGCAGCTACGACAGGGGAGGTGAAGCTTTCTTT
.,TRBV5-1,.,TRBJ1-2,CASSLIEAGDYGYTF,TGCGCCAGCAGCTTGATTGAGGCAGGGGATTATGGCTACACCTTC
.,TRBV10-3,.,TRBJ2-7,CAISEATYEQYF,TGTGCCATCAGTGAAGCCACCTACGAGCAGTACTTC
once,TRBV2,.,TRBJ2-2,CASRGAGELFF,TGTGCCTCCAGGGGGGCCGGGGAGCTGTTTTTT
.,TRBV6-5,.,TRBJ2-3,CASSYGTHTTDTQYF,TGTGCCAGCAGTTACGGGACTCATACCACAGATACGCAGTATTTT
.,TRBV19,.,TRBJ2-3,CASKTGIGADTQYF,TGTGCCAGTAAAACAGGGATTGGAGCAGATACGCAGTATTTT
.,TRBV27,.,TRBJ1-1,CASSSSLQKTQMNTEAFF,TGTGCCAGCAGTTCCTCGCTCCAAAAGACTCAGATGAACACTGAAGCTTTCTTT
.,TRBV6-5,.,TRBJ2-1,CASSYTESSYNEQFF,TGTGCCAGCAGTTACACAGAGAGCTCCTACAATGAGCAGTTCTTC
.,TRBV7-9,.,TRBJ2-1,CASSRRGGISYNEQFF,TGTGCCAGCAGCCGGAGGGGCGGGATATCCTACAATGAGCAGTTCTTC
.,TRBV9,.,TRBJ2-1,CASSVGGLHLDEQFF,TGTGCCAGCAGCGTAGGCGGACTCCACCTCGATGAGCAGTTCTTC
.,TRBV28,.,TRBJ2-4,CASSLEGATAKNIQYF,TGTGCCAGCAGTTTAGAAGGGGCGACGGCCAAAAACATTCAGTACTTC
.,TRBV6-5,TRBD1,TRBJ2-5,CAGSYSGQFQETQYF,TGTGCCGGCAGTTACTCGGGACAGTTCCAAGAGACCCAGTACTTC
.,TRBV4-1,.,TRBJ2-3,CASSPTQGSIDTQYF,TGCGCCAGCAGCCCGACCCAGGGTTCCATAGATACGCAGTATTTT
.,TRBV5-4,.,TRBJ2-5,CASSLGYNRQETQYF,TGTGCCAGCAGCTTGGGTTATAACAGACAAGAGACCCAGTACTTC
.,TRBV10-3,TRBD2,TRBJ2-1,CASGTTNYNEQFF,TGTGCCAGCGGGACTACGAACTACAATGAGCAGTTCTTC
once,TRBV11-3,TRBD1,TRBJ2-3,CASSPRDSWADTQYF,TGTGCCAGCAGCCCCAGGGACAGCTGGGCAGATACGCAGTATTTT
once,TRBV7-2,.,TRBJ1-2,CASSQGQAYSYGYTF,TGTGCCAGCAGCCAGGGGCAGGCGTACTCCTATGGCTACACCTTC
.,TRBV7-9,TRBD1,TRBJ2-1,CASSLRTGDYNEQFF,TGTGCCAGCAGCTTGAGGACAGGGGATTACAATGAGCAGTTCTTC
once,TRBV11-3,.,TRBJ2-1,CASSPIQAGRVARFF,TGTGCCAGCAGCCCGATTCAGGCGGGACGCGTCGCCCGGTTCTTC
.,TRBV15,.,TRBJ2-2,CATSSGVGELFF,TGTGCCACCAGCAGCGGGGTCGGGGAGCTGTTTTTT
.,TRBV6-5,.,TRBJ1-5,CASSRARKPQHF,TGTGCCAGCAGCAGGGCACGGAAGCCCCAGCATTTT
.,TRBV11-3,.,TRBJ2-7,CASSSDSYEQYF,TGTGCCAGCAGCTCGGACAGCTACGAGCAGTACTTC
.,TRBV28,.,TRBJ1-1,CASTEYNTNTEAFF,TGTGCCAGCACCGAATACAATACGAACACTGAAGCTTTCTTT
once,TRBV25-1,TRBD2,TRBJ2-7,CASSPPPGEGSYEQYF,TGTGCCAGCAGTCCACCCCCCGGGGAGGGTTCGTACGAGCAGTACTTC
once,TRBV7-2,.,TRBJ2-2,CASSLAGNTGELFF,TGTGCCAGCAGTCTCGCAGGGAACACCGGGGAGCTGTTTTTT
once,TRBV11-3,TRBD1,TRBJ2-5,CASSLGPGTGGRETQYF,TGTGCCAGCAGCTTAGGGCCGGGGACAGGGGGCCGAGAGACCCAGTACTTC
.,TRBV11-3,TRBD2,TRBJ2-1,CASSLEAGVYNEQFF,TGTGCCAGCAGCTTAGAAGCGGGAGTCTACAATGAGCAGTTCTTC
.,TRBV27,TRBD2,TRBJ2-1,CASSKWDRSGSINEQFF,TGTGCCAGCAGTAAGTGGGACCGTAGCGGGAGTATCAATGAGCAGTTCTTC
many,TRBV4-2,TRBD1,TRBJ1-2,CASSQPTGVNYGYTF,TGTGCCAGCAGCCAACCTACAGGGGTAAACTATGGCTACACCTTC
.,TRBV23-1,TRBD2,TRBJ2-1,CASSQSIFAGGPDSYNEQFF,TGCGCCAGCAGTCAATCGATATTTGCGGGAGGGCCTGACTCCTACAATGAGCAGTTCTTC
.,TRBV9,TRBD1,TRBJ2-1,CASSTWTGGNEQFF,TGTGCCAGCAGCACTTGGACAGGGGGGAATGAGCAGTTCTTC
once,TRBV28,.,TRBJ1-4,CASSFYREEKLFF,TGTGCCAGCAGTTTTTACAGGGAAGAAAAACTGTTTTTT